This T cell receptor (beta chain) was recorded in a study of blood T cells in healthy people across ages. With a J-beta primer mix and a sample-barcoded 5' primer, a second PCR ran about 6 to 11 cycles. From the 5' RACE reads, TCRdb called clonotypes with MiXCR, one entry per CDR3 protein. Among fewer than 900,000 distinct CDR3 sequences listed, roughly 45% were seen once. J gave up 4 bases and V 5 bases, and 14 bases lay outside the gene matches. The germline gives CDR1 SGHTA, CDR2 FQGNSA. The CDR3 has 17 residues. This sequence originates from an older woman in good health. The gene calls are TRBV7-2 and TRBJ2-1; 7 bases are a match to TRBD2. Sequencing used blood. CDR3 in amino acids: CASSQRAAGEGYNEQFF. CDR3 nucleotide sequence: TGTGCCAGCAGCCAGAGGGCGGCGGGAGAAGGGTACAATGAGCAGTTCTTC.